This T cell receptor beta chain emerged from a study of graft-versus-host responses after intestinal transplantation. Overall study: Grafts were multivisceral, liver-intestinal, or isolated intestinal. Recipients uniformly received anti-thymocyte globulin induction, followed by tacrolimus and steroids for around 3 years.

Study conclusions and caveats: High graft-versus-host to host-versus-graft clonal ratios were seen in allografts of patients with graft-donor T cell macrochimerism. GvH clones appeared in recipient marrow, some first in ileum or blood.

This CDR3 has 18 amino acids. CDR1 and CDR2 (germline): SEHNR, FQNEAQ (reference sequence). The junction had 14 bases not matched to a gene; V was cut back by 4 bases and J by 2 bases. As concerns this clone: Its antigen is still unknown.

Here immunoSEQ multiplex PCR was the method, and the copy in TCRdb shows in-frame clones only, minus some. The table records more than 70,000 clones, 82% of them present only once. The receptor's source is a human donor who received an intestinal transplant. This specimen consisted of unstimulated CD4+ T cells sorted from spleen or lymph node cells, obtained before intestinal transplant. This chain uses TRBV7-9 with TRBJ1-2, with 9 bases matching TRBD1. The CDR3 region is CASSSTLGQGRANYGYTF. As DNA, the CDR3 is TGTGCCAGCAGCTCCACCTTGGGACAGGGTAGGGCCAACTATGGCTACACCTTC.